This T cell receptor (beta chain) was captured in a study of cytomegalovirus exposure and HLA in healthy donors. The PCR had 60 Vbeta and 13 Jbeta primers. Generated by immunoSEQ multiplex PCR, the TCRdb table keeps only in-frame clones and is missing some. The table has 200,000 to 250,000 clones, 82% seen once. This CDR3 is built from 14 residues. The V end was cut by 0 bases, the J end by 8 bases, with 12 bases between. The germline CDR1 and CDR2 sequences are SGDLS and YYNGEE. The gene calls are TRBV9 and TRBJ2-1; no firm D call. The sequence was obtained from a woman aged 40 to 50 in good health and CMV-seropositive. Sequenced input: PBMCs. The CDR3 reads CASSVEIPTDEQFF. The CDR3 DNA reads TGTGCCAGCAGCGTAGAGATACCCACGGATGAGCAGTTCTTC.